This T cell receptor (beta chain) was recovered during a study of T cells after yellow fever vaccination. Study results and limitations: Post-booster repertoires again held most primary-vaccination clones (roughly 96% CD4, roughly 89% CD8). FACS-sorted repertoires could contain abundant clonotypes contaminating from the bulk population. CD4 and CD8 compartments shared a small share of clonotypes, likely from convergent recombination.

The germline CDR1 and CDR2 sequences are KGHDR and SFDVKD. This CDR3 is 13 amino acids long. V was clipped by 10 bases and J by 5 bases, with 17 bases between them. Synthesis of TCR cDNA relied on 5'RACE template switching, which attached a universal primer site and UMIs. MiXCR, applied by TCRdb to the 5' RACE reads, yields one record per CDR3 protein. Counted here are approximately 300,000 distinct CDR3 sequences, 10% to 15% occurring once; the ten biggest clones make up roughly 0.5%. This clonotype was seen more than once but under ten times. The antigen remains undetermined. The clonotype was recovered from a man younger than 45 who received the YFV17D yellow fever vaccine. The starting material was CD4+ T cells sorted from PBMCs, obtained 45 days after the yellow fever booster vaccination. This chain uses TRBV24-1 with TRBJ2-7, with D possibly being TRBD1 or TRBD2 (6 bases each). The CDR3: CATAEGHLDEQYF. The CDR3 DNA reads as TGTGCCACAGCGGAGGGACATCTGGACGAGCAGTACTTC.